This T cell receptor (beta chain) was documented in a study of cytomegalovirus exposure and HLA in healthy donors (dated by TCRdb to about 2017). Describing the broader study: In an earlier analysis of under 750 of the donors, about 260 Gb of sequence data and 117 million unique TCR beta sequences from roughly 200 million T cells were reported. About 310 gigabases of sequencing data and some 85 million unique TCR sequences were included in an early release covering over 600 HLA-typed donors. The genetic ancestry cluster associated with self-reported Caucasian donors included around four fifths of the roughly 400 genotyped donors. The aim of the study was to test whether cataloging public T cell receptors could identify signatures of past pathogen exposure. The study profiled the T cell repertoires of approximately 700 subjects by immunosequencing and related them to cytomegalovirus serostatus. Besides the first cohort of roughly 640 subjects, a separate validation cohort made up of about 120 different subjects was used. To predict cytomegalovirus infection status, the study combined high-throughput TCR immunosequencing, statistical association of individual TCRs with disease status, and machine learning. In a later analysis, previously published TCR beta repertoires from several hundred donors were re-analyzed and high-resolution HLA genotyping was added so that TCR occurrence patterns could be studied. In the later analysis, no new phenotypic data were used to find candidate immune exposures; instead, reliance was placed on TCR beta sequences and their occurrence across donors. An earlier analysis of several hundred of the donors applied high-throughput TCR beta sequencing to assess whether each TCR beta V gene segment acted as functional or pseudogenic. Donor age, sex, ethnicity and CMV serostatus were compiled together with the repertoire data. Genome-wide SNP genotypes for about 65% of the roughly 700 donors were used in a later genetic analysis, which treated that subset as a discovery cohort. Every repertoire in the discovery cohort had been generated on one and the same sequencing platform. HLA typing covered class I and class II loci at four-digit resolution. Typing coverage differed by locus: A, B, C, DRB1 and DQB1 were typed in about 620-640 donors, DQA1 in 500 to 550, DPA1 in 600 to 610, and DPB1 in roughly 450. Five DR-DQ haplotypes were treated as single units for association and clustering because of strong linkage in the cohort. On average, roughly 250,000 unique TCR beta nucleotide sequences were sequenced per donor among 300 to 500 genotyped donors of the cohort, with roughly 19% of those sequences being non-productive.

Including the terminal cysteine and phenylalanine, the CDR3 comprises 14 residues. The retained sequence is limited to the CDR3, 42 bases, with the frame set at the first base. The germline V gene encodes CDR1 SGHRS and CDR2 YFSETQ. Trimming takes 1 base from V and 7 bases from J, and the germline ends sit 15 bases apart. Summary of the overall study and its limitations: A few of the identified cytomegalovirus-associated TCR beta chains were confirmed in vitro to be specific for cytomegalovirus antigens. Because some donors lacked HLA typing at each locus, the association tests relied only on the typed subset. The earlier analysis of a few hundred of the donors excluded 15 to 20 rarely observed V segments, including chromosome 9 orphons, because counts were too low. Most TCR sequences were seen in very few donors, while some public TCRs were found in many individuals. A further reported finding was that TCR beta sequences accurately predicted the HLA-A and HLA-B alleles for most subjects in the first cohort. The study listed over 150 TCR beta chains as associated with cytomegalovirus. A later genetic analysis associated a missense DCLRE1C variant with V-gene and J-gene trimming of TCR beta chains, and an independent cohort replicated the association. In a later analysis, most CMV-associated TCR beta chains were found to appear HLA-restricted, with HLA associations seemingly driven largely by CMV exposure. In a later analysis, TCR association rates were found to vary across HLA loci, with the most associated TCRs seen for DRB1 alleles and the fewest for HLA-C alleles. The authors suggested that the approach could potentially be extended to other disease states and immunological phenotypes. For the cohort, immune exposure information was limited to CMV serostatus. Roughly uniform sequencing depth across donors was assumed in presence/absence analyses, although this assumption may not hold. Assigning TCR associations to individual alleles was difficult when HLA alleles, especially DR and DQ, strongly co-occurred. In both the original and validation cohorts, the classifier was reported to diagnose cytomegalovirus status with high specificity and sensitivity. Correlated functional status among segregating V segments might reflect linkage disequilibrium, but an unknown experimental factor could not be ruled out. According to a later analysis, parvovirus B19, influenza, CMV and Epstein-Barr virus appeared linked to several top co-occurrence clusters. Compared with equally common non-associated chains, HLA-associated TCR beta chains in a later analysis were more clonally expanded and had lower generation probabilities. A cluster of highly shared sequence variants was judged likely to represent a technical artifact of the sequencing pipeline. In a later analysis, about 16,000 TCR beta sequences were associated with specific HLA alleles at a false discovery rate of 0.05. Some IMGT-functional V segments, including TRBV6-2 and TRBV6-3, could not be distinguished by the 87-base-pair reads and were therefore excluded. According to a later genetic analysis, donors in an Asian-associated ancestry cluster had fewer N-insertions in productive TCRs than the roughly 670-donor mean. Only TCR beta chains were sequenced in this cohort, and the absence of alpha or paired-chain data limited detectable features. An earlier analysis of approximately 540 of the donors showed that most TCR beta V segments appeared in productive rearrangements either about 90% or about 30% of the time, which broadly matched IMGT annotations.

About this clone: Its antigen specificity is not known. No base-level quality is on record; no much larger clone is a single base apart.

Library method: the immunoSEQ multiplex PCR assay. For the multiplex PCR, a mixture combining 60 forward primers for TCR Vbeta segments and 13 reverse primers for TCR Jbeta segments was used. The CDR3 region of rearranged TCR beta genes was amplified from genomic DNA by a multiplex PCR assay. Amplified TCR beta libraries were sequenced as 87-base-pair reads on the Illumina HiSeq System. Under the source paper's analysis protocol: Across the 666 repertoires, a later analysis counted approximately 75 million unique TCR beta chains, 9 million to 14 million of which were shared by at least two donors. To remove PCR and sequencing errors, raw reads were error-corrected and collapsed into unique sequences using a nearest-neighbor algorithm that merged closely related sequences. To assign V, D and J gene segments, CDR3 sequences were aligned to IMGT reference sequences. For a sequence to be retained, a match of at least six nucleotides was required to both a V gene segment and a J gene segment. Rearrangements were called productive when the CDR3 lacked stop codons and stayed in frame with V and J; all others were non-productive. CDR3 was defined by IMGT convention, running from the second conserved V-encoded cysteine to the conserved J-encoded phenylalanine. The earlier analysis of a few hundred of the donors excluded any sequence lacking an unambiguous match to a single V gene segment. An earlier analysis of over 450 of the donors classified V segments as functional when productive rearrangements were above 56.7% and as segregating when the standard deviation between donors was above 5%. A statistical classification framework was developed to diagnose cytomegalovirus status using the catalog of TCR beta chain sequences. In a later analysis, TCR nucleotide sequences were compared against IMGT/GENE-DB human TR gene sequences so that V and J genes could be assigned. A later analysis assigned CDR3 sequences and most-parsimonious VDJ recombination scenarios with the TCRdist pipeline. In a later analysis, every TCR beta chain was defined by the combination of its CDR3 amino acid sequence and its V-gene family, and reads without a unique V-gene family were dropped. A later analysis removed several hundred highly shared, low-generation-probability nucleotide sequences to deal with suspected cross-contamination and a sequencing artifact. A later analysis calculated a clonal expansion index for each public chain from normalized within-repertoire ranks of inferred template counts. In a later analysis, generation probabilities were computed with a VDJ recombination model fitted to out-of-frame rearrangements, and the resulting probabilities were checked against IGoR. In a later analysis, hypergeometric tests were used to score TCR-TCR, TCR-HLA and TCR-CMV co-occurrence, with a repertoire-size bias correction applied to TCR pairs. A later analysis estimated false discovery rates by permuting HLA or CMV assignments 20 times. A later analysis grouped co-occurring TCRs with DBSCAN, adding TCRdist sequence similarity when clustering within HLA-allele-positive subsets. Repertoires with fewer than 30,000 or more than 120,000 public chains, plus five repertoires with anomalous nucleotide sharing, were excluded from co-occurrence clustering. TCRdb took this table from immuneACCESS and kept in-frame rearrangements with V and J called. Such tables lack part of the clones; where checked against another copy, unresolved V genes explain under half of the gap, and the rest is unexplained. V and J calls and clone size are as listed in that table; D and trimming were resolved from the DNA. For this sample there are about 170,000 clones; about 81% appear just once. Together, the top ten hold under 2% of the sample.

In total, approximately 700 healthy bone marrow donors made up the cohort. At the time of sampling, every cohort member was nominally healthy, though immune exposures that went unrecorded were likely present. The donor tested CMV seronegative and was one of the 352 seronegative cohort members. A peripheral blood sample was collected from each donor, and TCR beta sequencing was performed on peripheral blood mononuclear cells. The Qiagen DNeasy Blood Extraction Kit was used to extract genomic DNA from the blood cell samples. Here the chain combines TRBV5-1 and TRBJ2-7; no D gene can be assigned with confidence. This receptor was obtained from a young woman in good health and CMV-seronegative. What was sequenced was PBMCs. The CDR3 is CASSLLTASGEQYF. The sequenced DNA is TGCGCCAGCAGCTTGTTGACTGCCTCCGGGGAGCAGTACTTC.